This T cell receptor (beta chain) came from a study of blood T cell repertoires in COVID-19. Study-wide context: Samples representing acute and convalescent COVID-19 were sourced from the United States, Italy and Spain.

V trimming: 2 bases; J trimming: 8 bases; junction bases outside the gene matches: 8. The CDR3 has 14 residues. The germline gives CDR1 SGHNT, CDR2 YYREEE (reference sequence). This clone was counted a single time. Measured with immunoSEQ multiplex PCR; TCRdb has only the in-frame clones, and not every one. The table includes 250,000 or so clones, approximately 86% detected once. The study recruited people aged 18 to 89 years across some 23 US areas. Participant-given clinical history determined each cohort assignment. The chain recombines TRBV5-4 with TRBJ1-2, with 8 bases matching TRBD1. Specimen: PBMCs or T cells enriched from blood (not recorded which). The receptor comes from a woman in her thirties with acute COVID-19. This CDR3 reads CASSFRGQAGGYTF. As DNA, the CDR3 is TGTGCCAGCAGCTTCAGGGGGCAAGCGGGGGGCTACACCTTC.